The rows below give T cell receptor beta chains drawn from one sample of a study of CD8 T cells in ankylosing spondylitis. TCRdb re-derived calls from the 5' RACE reads in MiXCR, one entry per CDR3 protein. The table shows under 300,000 distinct CDR3 sequences, with 8.6% occurring only once. The sequenced sample consisted of blood, either unsorted or a sorted T cell fraction (not recorded which). These receptors originate from a male donor with ankylosing spondylitis or in good health (not recorded which). The CDR3 runs from the conserved cysteine through the conserved F or W. Fields, in order: V gene, D gene, clone size, J gene, CDR3 DNA, CDR3 protein. A D gene is named only where the DNA matches it firmly. The size of a clone is reported for some rows only, either as once, few or many, or as a class for expanded clones.

>TRBV11-2|NA|few|TRBJ2-5
TGTGCCAGCAGCCTACCGGGCACTGGGGAGACCCAGTACTTC
CASSLPGTGETQYF
>TRBV6-1|NA|many|TRBJ1-1
TGTGCCAGCAGTGAACTTGGGGGCCTTGGGGCTGAAGCTTTCTTT
CASSELGGLGAEAFF
>TRBV20-1|NA|many|TRBJ2-7
TGCAGTGCTAGAGATATATTAAACTCCTACGAGCAGTACTTC
CSARDILNSYEQYF
>TRBV25-1|TRBD2|many|TRBJ2-1
TGTGCCAGCATAGCCGGGGGACTAGGCTGGGCCAATGAGCAGTTCTTC
CASIAGGLGWANEQFF
>TRBV3-1|NA|many|TRBJ2-1
TGTGCCAGCAGCCCAGGGGGGGTATACAATGAGCAGTTCTTC
CASSPGGVYNEQFF
>TRBV5-6|NA|many|TRBJ2-3
TGTGCCAGCAGCCTGGCGGGAACTAGCACAGATACGCAGTATTTT
CASSLAGTSTDTQYF
>TRBV10-3|NA|many|TRBJ2-5
TGTGCCATCAGTGAGTCGAGGGTAGCGGGGACAGGGGAGACCCAGTACTTC
CAISESRVAGTGETQYF
>TRBV7-2|NA|many|TRBJ1-1
TGTGCCAGCAGCTTAGCGCTGGGGAACACTGAAGCTTTCTTT
CASSLALGNTEAFF
>TRBV7-2|NA|many|TRBJ2-3
TGTGCCAGCAGCTTAGGAGGTTACTCTGATACGCAGTATTTT
CASSLGGYSDTQYF
>TRBV29-1|NA|many|TRBJ2-5
TGCAGCGTCCCCGTCGGGCCTCAAGAGACCCAGTACTTC
CSVPVGPQETQYF
>TRBV5-5|NA|many|TRBJ1-2
TGTGCCAGCAGCTTGACAGGGATTGGAGGCTACACCTTC
CASSLTGIGGYTF
>TRBV7-2|NA|few|TRBJ1-1
TGTGCCAGCAGCTTAGCGAGTGAGAACACTGAAGCTTTCTTT
CASSLASENTEAFF
>TRBV19|TRBD1|NA|TRBJ1-4
TGTGCCAGTAGTGCCGGGGACAGGGCTAATGAAAAACTGTTTTTT
CASSAGDRANEKLFF